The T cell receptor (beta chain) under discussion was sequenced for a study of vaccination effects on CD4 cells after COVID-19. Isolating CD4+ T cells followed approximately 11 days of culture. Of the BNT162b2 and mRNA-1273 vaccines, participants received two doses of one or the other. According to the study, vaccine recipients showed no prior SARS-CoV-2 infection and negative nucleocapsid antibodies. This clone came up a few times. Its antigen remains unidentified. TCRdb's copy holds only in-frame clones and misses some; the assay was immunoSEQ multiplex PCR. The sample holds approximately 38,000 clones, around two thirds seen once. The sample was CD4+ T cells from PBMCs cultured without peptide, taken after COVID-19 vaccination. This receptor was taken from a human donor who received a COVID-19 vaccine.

The CDR3 loop reads CASSLGFRGLNEKLFF. The DNA of the CDR3 is TGTGCCAGCAGCTTAGGTTTCAGGGGATTGAATGAAAAACTGTTTTTT. The J gene is TRBJ1-4, the V gene TRBV7-9; TRBD1 is a possible D gene (6 bases). Germline CDR1 and CDR2: SEHNR and FQNEAQ (reference sequence). Trimming removed 1 base at V and 5 bases at J, with 14 bases between. CDR3 size: 16 residues.